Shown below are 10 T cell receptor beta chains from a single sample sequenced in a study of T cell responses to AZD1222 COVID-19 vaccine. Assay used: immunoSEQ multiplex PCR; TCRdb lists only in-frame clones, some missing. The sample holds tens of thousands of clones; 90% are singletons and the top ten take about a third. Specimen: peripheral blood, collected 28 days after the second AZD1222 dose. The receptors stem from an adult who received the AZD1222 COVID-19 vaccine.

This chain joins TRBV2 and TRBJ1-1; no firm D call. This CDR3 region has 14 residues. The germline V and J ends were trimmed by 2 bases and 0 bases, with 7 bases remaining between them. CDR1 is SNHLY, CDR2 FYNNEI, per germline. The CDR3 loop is CASSEWQVNTEAFF. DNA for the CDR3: TGTGCCAGCAGTGAATGGCAGGTGAACACTGAAGCTTTCTTT.

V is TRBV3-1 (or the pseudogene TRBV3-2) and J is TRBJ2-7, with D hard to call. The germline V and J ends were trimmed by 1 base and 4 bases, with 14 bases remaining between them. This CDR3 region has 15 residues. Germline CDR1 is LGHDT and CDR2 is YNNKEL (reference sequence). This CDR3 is CASSQGRTYSYEQYF. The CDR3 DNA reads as TGTGCCAGCAGCCAAGGCAGAACCTATTCGTACGAGCAGTACTTC.

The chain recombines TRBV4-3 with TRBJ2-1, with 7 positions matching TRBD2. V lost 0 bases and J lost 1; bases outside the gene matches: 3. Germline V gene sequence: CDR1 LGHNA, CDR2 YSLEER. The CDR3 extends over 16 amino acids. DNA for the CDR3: TGCGCCAGCAGCCAAGAGACTAGCCCTTCCTACAATGAGCAGTTCTTC. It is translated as CASSQETSPSYNEQFF.

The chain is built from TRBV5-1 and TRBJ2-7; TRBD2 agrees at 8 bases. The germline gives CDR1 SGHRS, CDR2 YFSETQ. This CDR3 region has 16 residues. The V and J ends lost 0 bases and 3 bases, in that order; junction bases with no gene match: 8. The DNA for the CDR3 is TGCGCCAGCAGCTTGGAGTTTAGCGGGGACATCTACGAGCAGTACTTC. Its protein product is CASSLEFSGDIYEQYF.

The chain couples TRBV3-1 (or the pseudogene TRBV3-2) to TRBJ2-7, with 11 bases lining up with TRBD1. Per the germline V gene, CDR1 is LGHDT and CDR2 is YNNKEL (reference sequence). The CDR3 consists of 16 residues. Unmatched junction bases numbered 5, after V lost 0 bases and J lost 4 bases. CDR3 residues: CASSQDRGQGGYEQYF. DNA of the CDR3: TGTGCCAGCAGCCAAGATAGGGGACAGGGGGGGTACGAGCAGTACTTC.

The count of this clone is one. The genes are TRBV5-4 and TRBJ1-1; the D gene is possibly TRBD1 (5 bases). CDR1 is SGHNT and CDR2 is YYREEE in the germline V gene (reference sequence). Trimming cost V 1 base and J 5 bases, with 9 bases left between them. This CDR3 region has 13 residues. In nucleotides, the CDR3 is TGTGCCAGCAGCTTGCAGGAGGGGACTGAAGCTTTCTTT. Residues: CASSLQEGTEAFF.

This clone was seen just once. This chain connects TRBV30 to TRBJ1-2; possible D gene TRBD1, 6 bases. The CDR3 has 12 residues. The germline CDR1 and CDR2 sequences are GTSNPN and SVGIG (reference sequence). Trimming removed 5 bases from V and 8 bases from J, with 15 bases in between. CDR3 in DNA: TGTGCCTGGGAGGCCCGGGGGCAGGGCTACACCTTC. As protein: CAWEARGQGYTF.

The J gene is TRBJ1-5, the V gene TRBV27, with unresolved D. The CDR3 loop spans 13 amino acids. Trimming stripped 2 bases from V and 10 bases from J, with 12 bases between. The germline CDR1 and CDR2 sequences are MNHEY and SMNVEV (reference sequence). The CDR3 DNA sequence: TGTGCCAGCAGTTTAGGGTCTGGAATTCCCCAGCATTTT. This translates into CASSLGSGIPQHF.

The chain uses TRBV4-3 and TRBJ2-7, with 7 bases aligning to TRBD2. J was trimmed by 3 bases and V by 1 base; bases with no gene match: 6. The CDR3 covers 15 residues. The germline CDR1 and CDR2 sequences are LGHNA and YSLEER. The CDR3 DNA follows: TGCGCCAGCAGCCAAGTCGGCGGACTAGTCTACGAGCAGTACTTC. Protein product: CASSQVGGLVYEQYF.

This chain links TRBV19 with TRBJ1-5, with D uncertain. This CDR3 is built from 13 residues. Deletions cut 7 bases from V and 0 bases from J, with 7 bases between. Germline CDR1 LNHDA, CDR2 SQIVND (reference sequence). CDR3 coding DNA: TGTGCCAGTAATGGGCTTAGCAATCAGCCCCAGCATTTT. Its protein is CASNGLSNQPQHF.